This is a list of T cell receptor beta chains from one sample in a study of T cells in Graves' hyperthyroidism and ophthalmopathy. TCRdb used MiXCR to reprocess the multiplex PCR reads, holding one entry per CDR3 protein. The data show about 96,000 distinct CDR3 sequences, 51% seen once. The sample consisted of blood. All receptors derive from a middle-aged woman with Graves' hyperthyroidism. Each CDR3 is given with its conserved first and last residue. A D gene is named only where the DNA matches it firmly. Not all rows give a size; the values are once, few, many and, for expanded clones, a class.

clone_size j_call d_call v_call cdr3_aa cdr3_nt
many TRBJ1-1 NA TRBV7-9 CASSLPGSRDEAFF TGTGCCAGCAGCTTACCAGGGTCCAGAGATGAAGCTTTCTTT
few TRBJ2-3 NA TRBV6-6 CASSPGNTQYF TGTGCCAGCAGCCCCGGTAATACGCAGTATTTT
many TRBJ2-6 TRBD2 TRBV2 CASRGGRQISGANVLTF TGTGCCAGCAGGGGAGGGAGACAGATTTCTGGGGCCAACGTCCTGACTTTC
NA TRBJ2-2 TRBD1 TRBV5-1 CASSQDRGKAGELFF TGCGCCAGCAGCCAAGACAGGGGAAAAGCCGGGGAGCTGTTTTTT
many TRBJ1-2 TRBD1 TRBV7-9 CASSLQTGPLFNPTF TGTGCCAGCAGCTTGCAGACAGGGCCCCTATTCAACCCCACCTTC
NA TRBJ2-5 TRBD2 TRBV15 CATSPPTSGRGLETQYF TGTGCCACCAGCCCGCCGACTAGCGGGAGAGGGTTGGAGACCCAGTACTTC
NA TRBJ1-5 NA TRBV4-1 CASSQRVFSNQPQHF TGCGCCAGCAGCCAGAGGGTATTCAGCAATCAGCCCCAGCATTTT
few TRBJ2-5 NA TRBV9 CASSVGLMYQETQYF TGTGCCAGCAGCGTAGGGCTAATGTACCAAGAGACCCAGTACTTC
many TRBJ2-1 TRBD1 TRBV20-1 CSAGTGSNEQFF TGCAGTGCTGGGACAGGAAGCAATGAGCAGTTCTTC
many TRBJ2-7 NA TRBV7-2 CASSLADVYEQYF TGTGCCAGCAGCTTAGCCGATGTCTACGAGCAGTACTTC
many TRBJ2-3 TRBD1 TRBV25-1 CASNRQGGMDTQYF TGTGCCAGCAATCGACAGGGTGGGATGGATACGCAGTATTTT
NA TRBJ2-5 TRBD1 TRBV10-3 CAISPGGDRAAETQYF TGTGCCATCAGTCCTGGCGGGGACAGGGCTGCGGAGACCCAGTACTTC
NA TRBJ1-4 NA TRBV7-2 CASKGLATEKLFF TGTGCCAGCAAAGGGTTAGCCACTGAAAAACTGTTTTTT
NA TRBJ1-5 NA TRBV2 CARSDARIWPQHF TGTGCTAGATCCGACGCCAGAATATGGCCCCAGCATTTT
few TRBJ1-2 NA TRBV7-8 CAWSKIQLPYGYTF TGTGCCTGGAGTAAGATCCAACTCCCCTATGGCTACACCTTC
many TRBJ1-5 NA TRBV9 CASSVEPEEDSNQPQHF TGTGCCAGCAGCGTAGAACCTGAGGAGGATAGCAATCAGCCCCAGCATTTT
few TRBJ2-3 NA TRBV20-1 CSASAGPTFYGGEGDTQYF TGCAGTGCTAGTGCTGGACCGACTTTTTACGGGGGAGAAGGGGATACGCAGTATTTT
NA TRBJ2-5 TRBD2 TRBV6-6 CASSPGGLELLQETQYF TGTGCCAGCAGTCCTGGTGGACTAGAACTCCTACAAGAGACCCAGTACTTC
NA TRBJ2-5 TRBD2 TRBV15 CATSRDNGRVAETQYF TGTGCCACCAGCAGAGATAACGGGAGGGTGGCCGAGACCCAGTACTTC
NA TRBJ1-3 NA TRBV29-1 CSVSERRNTIYF TGCAGCGTTTCCGAGAGGCGTAACACCATATATTTT
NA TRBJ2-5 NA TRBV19 CASSILPGHRDGEEIQYF TGTGCCAGTAGTATACTACCGGGACACCGGGACGGGGAAGAGATCCAGTACTTC
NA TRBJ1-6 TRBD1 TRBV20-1 CSATQPGQGYSDNSPLHF TGCAGTGCTACTCAACCGGGACAGGGGTATTCAGATAATTCACCCCTCCACTTT
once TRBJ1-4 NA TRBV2 CASRDGFF TGTGCCAGCAGGGACGGGTTTTTT
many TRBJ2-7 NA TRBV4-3 CASSWGLASYEQYF TGCGCCAGCAGCTGGGGACTGGCCTCCTACGAGCAGTACTTC
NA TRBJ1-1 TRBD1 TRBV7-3 CASSLWGQKNTEAFF TGTGCCAGCAGCTTATGGGGACAGAAGAACACTGAAGCTTTCTTT
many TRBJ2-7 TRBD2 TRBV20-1 CSAPGLAGGPLYEQYF TGCAGTGCTCCTGGACTAGCGGGTGGTCCTCTCTACGAGCAGTACTTC
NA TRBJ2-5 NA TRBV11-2 CAPNGRVQQETQYF TGTGCCCCAAATGGGCGGGTGCAACAAGAGACCCAGTACTTC
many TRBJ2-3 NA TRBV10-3 CAISASTDTQYF TGTGCCATCAGTGCGAGCACAGATACGCAGTATTTT
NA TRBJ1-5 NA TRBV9 CASSVGIRQPQHF TGTGCCAGCAGCGTAGGAATTCGGCAGCCCCAGCATTTT